A single T cell receptor (beta chain) is shown here with its context. Its antigen is as yet unknown. These data are taken from a study of cytomegalovirus exposure and HLA in healthy donors. The germline gives CDR1 LNHDA, CDR2 SQIVND (reference sequence). V shed 8 bases and J shed 4 bases, with 21 bases lying between them. The CDR3 runs 15 residues. Study findings and constraints: Several of the most significant clusters appeared linked to common viral pathogens, based on a later analysis. Across donors, presence/absence analyses took sequencing depth to be roughly uniform. One cluster of highly shared sequence variants probably arose as a sequencing artifact.

The PCR had 60 Vbeta and 13 Jbeta primers. Clones were read by immunoSEQ multiplex PCR, and TCRdb kept only the in-frame ones, dropping some. The data hold hundreds of thousands of clones, with approximately 79% observed a single time. The TCR originated in a girl aged 2-10 years in good health and CMV-seronegative. The rearrangement links TRBV19 to TRBJ2-7; D may be TRBD2 (5 bases). The sequencing input was PBMCs. The CDR3, as DNA: TGTGCCAGTCGTCGGGCGGGTCTGGCTGTTTACGAGCAGTACTTC. Translated: CASRRAGLAVYEQYF.